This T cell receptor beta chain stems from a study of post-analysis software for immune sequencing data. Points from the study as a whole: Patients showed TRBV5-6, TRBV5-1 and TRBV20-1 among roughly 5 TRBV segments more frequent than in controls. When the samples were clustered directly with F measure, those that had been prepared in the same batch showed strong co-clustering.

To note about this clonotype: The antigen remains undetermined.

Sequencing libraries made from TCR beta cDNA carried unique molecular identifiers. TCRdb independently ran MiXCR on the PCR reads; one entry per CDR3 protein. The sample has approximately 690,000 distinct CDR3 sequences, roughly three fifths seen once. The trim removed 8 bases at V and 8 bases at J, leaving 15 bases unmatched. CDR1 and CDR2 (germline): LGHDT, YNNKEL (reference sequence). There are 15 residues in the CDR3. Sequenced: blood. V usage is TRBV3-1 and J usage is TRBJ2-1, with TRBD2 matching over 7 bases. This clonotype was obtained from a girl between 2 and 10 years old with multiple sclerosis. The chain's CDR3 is CASSERDPMLDEQFF. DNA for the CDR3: TGTGCCAGCTCCGAGCGGGATCCTATGTTGGATGAGCAGTTCTTC.